Given below is one T cell receptor (beta chain) in context. This record belongs to a study of technical replicates of blood from a few donors. Some clones are missing from TCRdb's copy, which holds only in-frame ones; the method was immunoSEQ multiplex PCR. The sample includes 100,000 or so clones, about 96% of them seen just once. CDR3 length: 16 residues. The V gene's germline CDR1 is MNHNS and CDR2 SASEGT. V dropped 1 base and J dropped 3; count of bases not matched to a gene: 8. This TCR was sampled from a human donor in good health. The sample was T cells isolated from PBMCs. The rearrangement uses TRBV6-1 and TRBJ2-7; 8 bases align to TRBD1. The CDR3 bases are TGTGCCAGCAGTGAAGAGGCCGGGACAGGACTCTACGAGCAGTACTTC. Its translation: CASSEEAGTGLYEQYF.